This TCR beta chain was found in a study of blood T cell repertoires in COVID-19. Across the whole study: Collection of acute and convalescent COVID-19 samples took place in the United States, Italy and Spain. T cells, B-cell-depleted T cells, or PBMCs supplied cDNA or gDNA.

As originally analysed: Reference gene primers were amplified, and this amplification served to estimate nucleated cell counts. Only in-frame clones appear in the TCRdb table, and some are missing; sequencing was by immunoSEQ multiplex PCR. D and trimming were read from the DNA, whereas the V and J calls and clone size are those reported in that table. The sample has 90,000 to 100,000 clones, roughly 82% seen once. The CDR3 runs 15 residues. Germline V lookup: CDR1 SGHDT, CDR2 YYEEEE. V lost 4 bases to trimming and J lost 4 bases, with 17 bases between them. The V and J genes are TRBV5-6 and TRBJ1-2; weak D call: TRBD1 (6 bases). The sample taken for sequencing was peripheral blood. The sequence came from a man aged 65-85 years with active or convalescent COVID-19. The CDR3 nucleotides read TGTGCCAGCAGCCGAGGACAGCGCCCAGTCTATGGCTACACCTTC. It codes for CASSRGQRPVYGYTF.